These 6 T cell receptor beta chains share one sample of origin, sequenced in a study of blood T cell repertoires in COVID-19. Sequenced by immunoSEQ multiplex PCR; TCRdb stores in-frame clones only, minus some. The repertoire consists of fewer than 350,000 clones, with approximately 83% occurring once and the leading ten covering around 2.2%. The specimen was PBMCs or T cells enriched from blood (not recorded which). Receptor source: a man aged 30 to 45 who had recovered from COVID-19.

For this clone: The same CDR3 arises from other DNA sequences in this sample as well. The chain recombines TRBV18 with TRBJ1-5; 9 nucleotides match TRBD1. From germline, CDR1 is KGHSH and CDR2 LQKENI. The CDR3 runs 16 residues. V lost 2 bases to trimming and J lost 1 base; unmatched junction nucleotides: 3. CDR3 loop: CASSPGTGISNQPQHF. CDR3 bases: TGTGCCAGCTCACCAGGGACAGGGATCAGCAATCAGCCCCAGCATTTT.

The chain recombines TRBV19 with TRBJ2-7; D is perhaps TRBD2 (5 bases). Germline CDR1 reads LNHDA; CDR2 reads SQIVND (reference sequence). The CDR3 contains 14 residues. V gave up 7 bases and J gave up 7 bases, with 20 bases separating them. CDR3 sequence: CASKAREKYGEQYF. CDR3 bases: TGTGCCAGTAAAGCCCGGGAAAAGTATGGGGAGCAGTACTTC.

The chain is built from TRBV4-3 and TRBJ2-7, with D unresolved. V was shortened by 1 base and J by 4 bases, with 8 bases between the two germline ends. Germline V gives CDR1 LGHNA, CDR2 YSLEER. The CDR3 contains 13 residues. In DNA, the CDR3 is TGCGCCAGCAGCCAAGCTCTTTTTTACGAGCAGTACTTC. It encodes CASSQALFYEQYF.

This chain connects TRBV5-1 to TRBJ1-4; the D is unclear. There are 13 residues in the CDR3. Trimming left V 4 bases short and J 7 bases short, with 11 bases between. Germline V gene sequence: CDR1 SGHRS, CDR2 YFSETQ. CDR3 in DNA: TGCGCCAGCAGCCCCGCCGGTAGTGAAAAACTGTTTTTT. Translated, it gives CASSPAGSEKLFF.

The J gene is TRBJ1-3, the V gene TRBV3-1 (or the pseudogene TRBV3-2), with 10 bases matching TRBD1. The V gene end was trimmed by 3 bases and the J gene end by 2 bases; junction bases not matched to a gene: 4. CDR1 is LGHDT, CDR2 YNNKEL, per germline (reference sequence). CDR3 length: 16 residues. CDR3 sequence reads: CASSHDGQGAGNTIYF. DNA for the CDR3: TGTGCCAGCAGCCATGACGGACAGGGGGCTGGAAACACCATATATTTT.

This clone has only one observation. The V gene is TRBV7-8, the J gene TRBJ2-1; 8 bases agree with TRBD1. Germline CDR1 reads SGHVS; CDR2 reads FQNEAQ. V was clipped by 0 bases and J by 6 bases; unmatched bases: 4. The CDR3 has 15 amino acids. For the CDR3, the DNA is TGTGCCAGCAGCTTAGCGGGACAGGCGAGCAATGAGCAGTTCTTC. Encoded protein: CASSLAGQASNEQFF.